What follows are 29 T cell receptor beta chains derived from one specimen sequenced in a study of blood T cell repertoires in COVID-19. This table comes from immunoSEQ multiplex PCR, and its TCRdb copy is limited to in-frame clones, with some not included. There are about 240,000 clones in the sample; approximately 78% occur only once, and 8.2% lies in the top ten. Material: peripheral blood. The source of these receptors is a woman aged 80 or over with COVID-19, enrolled during active disease.

The rearrangement joins TRBV3-1 (or the pseudogene TRBV3-2) to TRBJ1-2; maybe TRBD1 (5 bases). This CDR3 comprises 18 residues. V was trimmed by 0 bases and J by 1 base, leaving 18 bases between them. The germline V gene has CDR1 LGHDT and CDR2 YNNKEL (reference sequence). The CDR3 sequence: CASSQEFGVGGLNYGYTF. The CDR3 DNA reads TGTGCCAGCAGCCAAGAGTTTGGAGTCGGGGGTCTTAACTATGGCTACACCTTC.

The V call is TRBV11-2, the J call TRBJ1-1; 7 nucleotides agree with TRBD1. Germline CDR1 reads SGHAT; CDR2 reads FQNNGV. The J segment lost 9 bases and the V segment lost 1 base, leaving 5 bases of the junction unmatched. This CDR3 is built from 13 residues. CDR3 coding DNA: TGTGCCAGCAGCTTAGGGGGACAGCGAAAAGCTTTCTTT. Protein product: CASSLGGQRKAFF.

The chain joins TRBV12-3 or TRBV12-4 to TRBJ2-7; TRBD1 matches at 7 bases. The CDR3 is 13 residues long. Unmatched junction bases numbered 3, after V lost 3 bases and J lost 4 bases. The CDR3: CASSFWGQYEQYF. The CDR3 region has the DNA TGTGCCAGCAGTTTTTGGGGACAGTACGAGCAGTACTTC.

The V call is TRBV12-3 or TRBV12-4, the J call TRBJ1-1; D gene ambiguous. This CDR3 contains 13 residues. Trimming took off 6 bases at V and 7 bases at J, with 15 bases between the two ends. For the CDR3, the DNA is TGTGCCAGCAGAAGGACGGGCGGAGGTGAAGCTTTCTTT. Its protein product is CASRRTGGGEAFF.

On this clone itself: The sample has other DNA sequences that encode this CDR3 too. This rearrangement joins TRBV5-1 to TRBJ1-1; D is unresolved. Germline CDR1 SGHRS, CDR2 YFSETQ. The CDR3 consists of 14 residues. Trimming cost V 0 bases and J 1 base, with 7 bases left between them. In nucleotides, the CDR3 is TGCGCCAGCAGCTTGGAGAGAGGGAACACTGAAGCTTTCTTT. Translated, it gives CASSLERGNTEAFF.

This clone was observed a handful of times. The rearrangement joins TRBV7-2 to TRBJ2-1; 10 nucleotides agree with TRBD2. This CDR3 is 16 amino acids long. V shed 5 bases and J 4 bases; nucleotides not matched to a gene: 8. Germline CDR1 reads SGHTA; CDR2 reads FQGNSA. The CDR3 sequence is CASSRFGTSEYNEQFF. The CDR3 coding sequence is TGTGCCAGCAGCCGTTTCGGGACTAGCGAATACAATGAGCAGTTCTTC.

This chain joins TRBV12-3 or TRBV12-4 and TRBJ2-5; D remains unclear. Trimming removed 5 bases at V and 5 bases at J, with 9 bases between. This CDR3 comprises 12 residues. The DNA of the CDR3 is TGTGCCAGCAGTCTCTCGAGGGAGACCCAGTACTTC. It codes for CASSLSRETQYF.

The chain uses TRBV7-3 and TRBJ2-1; 13 nucleotides line up with TRBD2. V trimming: 5 bases; J trimming: 4 bases; junction bases outside the gene matches: 2. Germline lookup yields CDR1 SGHTA and CDR2 FQGTGA. The CDR3 totals 15 residues. CDR3: CASSLGLAGYNEQFF. The DNA for the CDR3 is TGTGCCAGCAGCCTGGGACTAGCGGGGTACAATGAGCAGTTCTTC.

The chain uses TRBV10-1 and TRBJ1-6, with D uncertain. Between the trimmed V and J ends, which lost 4 bases and 9 bases, there was a span of 10 bases. Germline-derived CDR1 and CDR2 are WNHNN and SYGVQD (reference sequence). The CDR3 is made up of 13 amino acids. The CDR3 DNA reads TGCGCCAGCAGTGCGGAGTTGGGTTCACCCCTCCACTTT. It encodes CASSAELGSPLHF.

Only one count was recorded for this clone. This chain uses TRBV6-1 with TRBJ1-1; a possible D gene is TRBD1 (6 bases). Trimming took off 2 bases at V and 7 bases at J, with 14 bases between the two ends. This CDR3 has 14 amino acids. Per the germline V gene, CDR1 is MNHNS and CDR2 is SASEGT. For the CDR3, the DNA is TGTGCCAGCAGTGAACCAGGGGAGGGTGATGAAGCTTTCTTT. As protein: CASSEPGEGDEAFF.

The chain recombines TRBV27 with TRBJ1-4; 8 bases match TRBD1. V shed 3 bases, J shed 8 bases, and the junction held 8 bases outside the gene matches. The CDR3 length is 15 residues. Germline CDR1 reads MNHEY; CDR2 reads SMNVEV (reference sequence). CDR3 residues: CASSFRQGRREKLFF. The CDR3 nucleotides read TGTGCCAGCAGTTTTAGACAGGGGCGGCGCGAAAAACTGTTTTTT.

The chain carries TRBV18 and TRBJ2-7; TRBD2 aligns across 12 bases. Germline V lookup: CDR1 KGHSH, CDR2 LQKENI. The J segment lost 4 bases and the V segment lost 3 bases, leaving 1 base of the junction unmatched. This CDR3 has 14 residues. The CDR3 bases are TGTGCCAGCTCACCGACTAGCGGGAGATACGAGCAGTACTTC. It codes for CASSPTSGRYEQYF.

The chain links TRBV9 to TRBJ2-2; no reliable D call. Trimming pared 0 bases from V and 5 bases from J, leaving 11 bases between. CDR1 is SGDLS, CDR2 YYNGEE, per germline. The CDR3 runs to 15 residues. CDR3 nucleotide sequence: TGTGCCAGCAGCGTAGGTCACGGTAAAACCGGGGAGCTGTTTTTT. Its protein product is CASSVGHGKTGELFF.

The V call is TRBV12-5, the J call TRBJ1-5; a possible D gene is TRBD1 (6 bases). Germline V lookup: CDR1 LGHNT, CDR2 FRNRAP. The CDR3 contains 14 residues. Trimming removed 2 bases from V and 5 bases from J, with 10 bases in between. In DNA form, the CDR3 reads TGTGCTAGTGGTTTGACTGGGGGCGATCAGCCCCAGCATTTT. It specifies CASGLTGGDQPQHF.

V usage is TRBV11-3 and J usage is TRBJ1-1; the D is unclear. Germline assignment: CDR1 SGHNT and CDR2 YENEEA. This CDR3 spans 12 amino acids. The V end lost 5 bases, the J end lost 3 bases, and 7 bases lay between the germline ends. CDR3: CASSLPYTEAFF. DNA for the CDR3: TGTGCCAGCAGCCTACCGTACACTGAAGCTTTCTTT.

The chain couples TRBV7-2 to TRBJ2-3, with 12 positions matching TRBD2. The germline gives CDR1 SGHTA, CDR2 FQGNSA. This CDR3 is built from 15 residues. With 6 bases clipped from V and 2 bases from J, the junction kept 3 bases outside the gene matches. As DNA, the CDR3 is TGTGCCAGCAGGCGGACTAGCGGGAACACAGATACGCAGTATTTT. This sequence encodes CASRRTSGNTDTQYF.

The chain is built from TRBV27 and TRBJ2-3; a possible D gene is TRBD2 (6 bases). The ends were cut back, 5 bases at V and 1 base at J, with 10 bases in the middle. The CDR3 is made up of 14 amino acids. Per germline, CDR1 MNHEY and CDR2 SMNVEV (reference sequence). This chain's CDR3 is CASSRPGGTDTQYF. For the CDR3, the DNA is TGTGCCAGCAGTCGACCGGGGGGCACAGATACGCAGTATTTT.

The V call is TRBV18, the J call TRBJ2-1; no definite D call. Germline CDR1 KGHSH, CDR2 LQKENI. V was shortened by 5 bases and J by 1 base, with 6 bases between the two germline ends. CDR3 size: 13 residues. DNA of the CDR3: TGTGCCAGCTCAGGAGCTTCCTACAATGAGCAGTTCTTC. Protein: CASSGASYNEQFF.

This clone was seen once. The chain joins TRBV7-3 to TRBJ1-4; possible D gene TRBD1, 5 bases. The germline V gene encodes CDR1 SGHTA and CDR2 FQGTGA. Trimming removed 6 bases at V and 3 bases at J, with 14 bases between. CDR3 length: 15 amino acids. CDR3 nucleotides: TGTGCCAGCAGTCGAGACAGCGTCTCTAATGAAAAACTGTTTTTT. Protein: CASSRDSVSNEKLFF.

This chain connects TRBV5-4 to TRBJ2-5; 8 nucleotides agree with TRBD2. With V trimmed by 4 bases and J by 5 bases, 10 bases remained unmatched. This CDR3 has 15 amino acids. Germline loops: CDR1 SGHNT, CDR2 YYREEE (reference sequence). The CDR3 here is CASSKTGSGGETQYF. CDR3 DNA sequence: TGTGCCAGCAGCAAAACAGGGTCGGGAGGGGAGACCCAGTACTTC.

V gene TRBV7-3 combines with J gene TRBJ2-1; the match to TRBD2 covers 9 bases. CDR1 is SGHTA, CDR2 FQGTGA, per germline. The trim removed 2 bases at V and 7 bases at J, leaving 9 bases unmatched. The CDR3 has 16 residues. CDR3 in amino acids: CASSLGASGALNEQFF. The DNA of the CDR3 is TGTGCCAGCAGCTTAGGGGCTAGCGGGGCGCTTAATGAGCAGTTCTTC.

This chain joins TRBV11-2 and TRBJ2-7; 7 nucleotides agree with TRBD1. V shed 1 base and J 4 bases; nucleotides not matched to a gene: 4. The CDR3 runs 14 residues. Looked up from germline, CDR1 is SGHAT and CDR2 is FQNNGV. This chain's CDR3 is CASSLGTGFYEQYF. The CDR3 DNA is TGTGCCAGCAGCTTAGGGACAGGTTTTTACGAGCAGTACTTC.

This clone turned up a few times. The rearrangement joins TRBV4-3 to TRBJ1-6, with D hard to call. V lost 4 bases and J 6 bases, leaving 13 bases between the germline ends. This CDR3 has 15 residues. Looked up from germline, CDR1 is LGHNA and CDR2 is YSLEER. CDR3 protein: CASSLLQFPNSPLHF. The CDR3, as DNA: TGCGCCAGCAGCCTCTTACAGTTTCCTAATTCACCCCTCCACTTT.

The rearrangement uses TRBV3-1 (or the pseudogene TRBV3-2) and TRBJ2-3; 11 bases match TRBD2. The V gene end was trimmed by 8 bases and the J gene end by 4 bases; junction bases not matched to a gene: 5. This CDR3 is 14 amino acids long. Germline loops: CDR1 LGHDT, CDR2 YNNKEL (reference sequence). The CDR3 region has the DNA TGTGCCAGCCAACTAGCGGGGGCTTCAGATACGCAGTATTTT. Its translation: CASQLAGASDTQYF.

The count of this clone is one. This chain connects TRBV5-1 to TRBJ2-3, with 8 bases that match TRBD2. Germline-derived CDR1 and CDR2 are SGHRS and YFSETQ. V was clipped by 3 bases and J by 4 bases; unmatched bases: 7. This CDR3 is 15 amino acids long. The CDR3 spells CASSSGGRISDTQYF. CDR3 sequence (DNA): TGCGCCAGCAGCTCGGGGGGGAGAATTTCAGATACGCAGTATTTT.

In its sample, this clone was seen a few times. Distinct nucleotide sequences in the sample also encode this CDR3. The V call is TRBV19, the J call TRBJ1-5, with 7 bases identical to TRBD1. Germline values: CDR1 LNHDA, CDR2 SQIVND (reference sequence). The CDR3 has 13 amino acids. V shed 5 bases and J 2 bases; nucleotides not matched to a gene: 0. CDR3 region: CASSDRGNQPQHF. The CDR3, as DNA: TGTGCCAGTAGTGACAGGGGCAATCAGCCCCAGCATTTT.

The rearrangement links TRBV7-9 to TRBJ1-1; D call uncertain. This CDR3 has 11 amino acids. V was pared by 7 bases and J by 4 bases, with 7 bases between. Germline V gene lookup returns CDR1 SEHNR and CDR2 FQNEAQ (reference sequence). CDR3 in amino acids: CASTPSTEAFF. CDR3 DNA: TGTGCCAGCACGCCGTCCACTGAAGCTTTCTTT. Together with reference TRBV7-9 and TRBJ1-1, the CDR3 gives the full variable domain: DTGVSQNPRHKITKRGQNVTFRCDPISEHNRLYWYRQTLGQGPEFLTYFQNEAQLEKSRLLSDRFSAERPKGSFSTLEIQRTEQGDSAMYLCASTPSTEAFFGQGTRLTVV.

This clone has a single count. The CDR3 sequence is CASIRLAGEQNEQFF. The DNA of the CDR3 is TGTGCCAGTATCAGACTAGCGGGAGAGCAGAATGAGCAGTTCTTC. The chain links TRBV28 to TRBJ2-1; 12 nucleotides agree with TRBD2. V gave up 9 bases and J gave up 7 bases; unmatched junction bases: 10. Germline CDR1 reads MDHEN; CDR2 reads SYDVKM. The CDR3 is 15 residues long.

The chain has TRBV5-4 and TRBJ2-7, with 12 bases identical to TRBD2. Germline loops: CDR1 SGHNT, CDR2 YYREEE (reference sequence). The V segment lost 1 base and the J segment 3 bases; nucleotides outside the gene matches: 5. This CDR3 is built from 16 residues. CDR3: CASSLRTSGNFYEQYF. The DNA of the CDR3 is TGTGCCAGCAGCTTGCGGACTAGCGGGAATTTCTACGAGCAGTACTTC.